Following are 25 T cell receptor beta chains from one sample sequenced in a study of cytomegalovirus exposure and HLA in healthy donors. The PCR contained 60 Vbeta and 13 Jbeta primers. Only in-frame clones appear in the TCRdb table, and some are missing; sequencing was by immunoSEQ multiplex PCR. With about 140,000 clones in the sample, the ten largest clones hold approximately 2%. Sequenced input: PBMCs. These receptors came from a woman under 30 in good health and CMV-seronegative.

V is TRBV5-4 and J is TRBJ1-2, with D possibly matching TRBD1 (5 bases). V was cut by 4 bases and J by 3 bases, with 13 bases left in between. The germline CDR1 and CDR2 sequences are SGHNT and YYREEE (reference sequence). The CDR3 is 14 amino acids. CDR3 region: CASSLTTGYYGYTF. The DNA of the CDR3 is TGTGCCAGCAGCCTAACCACAGGCTACTATGGCTACACCTTC.

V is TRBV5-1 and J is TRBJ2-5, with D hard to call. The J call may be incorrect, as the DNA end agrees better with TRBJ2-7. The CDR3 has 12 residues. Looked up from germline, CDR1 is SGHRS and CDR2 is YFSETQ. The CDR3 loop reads CASSLGGYEQYF. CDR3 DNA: TGCGCCAGCAGCTTGGGGGGCTACGAGCAGTACTTC.

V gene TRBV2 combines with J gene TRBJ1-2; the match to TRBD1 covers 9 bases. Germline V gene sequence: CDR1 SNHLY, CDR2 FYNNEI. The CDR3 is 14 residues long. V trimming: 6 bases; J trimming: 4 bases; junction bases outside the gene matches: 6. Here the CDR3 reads CASRATGGSYGYTF. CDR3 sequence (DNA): TGTGCCAGCAGAGCGACAGGGGGTAGCTATGGCTACACCTTC.

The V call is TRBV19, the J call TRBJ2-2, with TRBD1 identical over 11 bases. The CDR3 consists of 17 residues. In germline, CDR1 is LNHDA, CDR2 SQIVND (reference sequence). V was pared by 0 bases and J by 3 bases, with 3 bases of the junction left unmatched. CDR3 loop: CASSIEGQGVYTGELFF. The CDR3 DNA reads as TGTGCCAGTAGTATAGAGGGACAGGGGGTATACACCGGGGAGCTGTTTTTT.

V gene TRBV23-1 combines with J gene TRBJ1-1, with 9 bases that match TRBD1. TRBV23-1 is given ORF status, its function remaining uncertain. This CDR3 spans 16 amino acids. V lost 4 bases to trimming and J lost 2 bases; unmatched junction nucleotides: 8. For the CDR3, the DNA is TGCGCCAGCAGTCTACCATTGGGACAGGGAAACACTGAAGCTTTCTTT. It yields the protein CASSLPLGQGNTEAFF.

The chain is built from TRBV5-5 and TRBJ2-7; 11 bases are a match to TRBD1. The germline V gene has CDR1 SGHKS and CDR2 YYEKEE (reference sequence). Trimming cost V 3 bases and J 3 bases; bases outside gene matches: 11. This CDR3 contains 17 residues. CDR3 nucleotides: TGTGCCAGCAGCTGGGCTGGAGGACAGGGGGCCCGCTACGAGCAGTACTTC. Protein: CASSWAGGQGARYEQYF.

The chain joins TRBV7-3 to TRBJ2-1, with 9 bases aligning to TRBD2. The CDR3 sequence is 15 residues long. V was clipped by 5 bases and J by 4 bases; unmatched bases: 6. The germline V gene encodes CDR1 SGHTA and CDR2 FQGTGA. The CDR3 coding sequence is TGTGCCAGCAGCCGCGGGGGGGGACAGTACAATGAGCAGTTCTTC. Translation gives CASSRGGGQYNEQFF.

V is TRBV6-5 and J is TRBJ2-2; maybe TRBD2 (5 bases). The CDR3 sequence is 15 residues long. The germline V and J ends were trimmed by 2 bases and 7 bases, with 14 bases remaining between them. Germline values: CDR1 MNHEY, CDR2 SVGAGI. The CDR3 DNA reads TGTGCCAGCAGTTACAACCGGAAGAGGGTCGGGGAGCTGTTTTTT. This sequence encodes CASSYNRKRVGELFF.

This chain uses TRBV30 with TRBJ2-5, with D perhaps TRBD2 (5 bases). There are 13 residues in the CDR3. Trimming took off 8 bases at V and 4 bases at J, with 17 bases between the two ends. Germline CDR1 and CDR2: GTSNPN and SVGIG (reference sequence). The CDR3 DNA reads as TGTGCCCGGGAAGGTAGGCCGGGAGAGACCCAGTACTTC. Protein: CAREGRPGETQYF.

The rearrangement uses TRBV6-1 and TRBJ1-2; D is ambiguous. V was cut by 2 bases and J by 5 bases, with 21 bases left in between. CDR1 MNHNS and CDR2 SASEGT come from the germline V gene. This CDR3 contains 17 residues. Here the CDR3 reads CASSELGYTPSLYGYTF. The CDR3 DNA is TGTGCCAGCAGTGAACTCGGTTACACGCCTAGTTTATATGGCTACACCTTC.

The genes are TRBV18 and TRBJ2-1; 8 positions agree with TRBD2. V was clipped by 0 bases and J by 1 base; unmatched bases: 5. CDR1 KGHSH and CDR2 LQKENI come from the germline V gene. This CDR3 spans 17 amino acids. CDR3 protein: CASSPPGAGGSYNEQFF. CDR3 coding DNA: TGTGCCAGCTCACCACCTGGGGCGGGAGGATCCTACAATGAGCAGTTCTTC. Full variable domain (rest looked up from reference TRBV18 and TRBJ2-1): NAGVMQNPRHLVRRRGQEARLRCSPMKGHSHVYWYRQLPEEGLKFMVYLQKENIIDESGMPKERFSAEFPKEGPSILRIQQVVRGDSAAYFCASSPPGAGGSYNEQFFGPGTRLTVL.

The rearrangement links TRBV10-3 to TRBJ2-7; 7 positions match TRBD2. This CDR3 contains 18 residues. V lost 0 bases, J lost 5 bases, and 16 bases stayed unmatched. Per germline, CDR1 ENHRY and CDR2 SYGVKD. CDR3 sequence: CAISESVPQRGGWDEQYF. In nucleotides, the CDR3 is TGTGCCATCAGTGAGTCGGTTCCACAGCGGGGTGGCTGGGACGAGCAGTACTTC.

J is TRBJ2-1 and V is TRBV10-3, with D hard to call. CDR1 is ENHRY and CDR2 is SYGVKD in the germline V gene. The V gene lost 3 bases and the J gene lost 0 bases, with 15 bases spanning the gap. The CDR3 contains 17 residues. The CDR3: CAISDPGAPHSYNEQFF. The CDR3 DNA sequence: TGTGCCATCAGTGACCCCGGTGCCCCTCACTCCTACAATGAGCAGTTCTTC.

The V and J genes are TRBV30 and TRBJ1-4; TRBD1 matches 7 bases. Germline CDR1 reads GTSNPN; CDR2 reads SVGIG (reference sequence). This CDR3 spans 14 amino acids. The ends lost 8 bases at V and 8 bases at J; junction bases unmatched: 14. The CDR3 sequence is CALDQGQSGEKLFF. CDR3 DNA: TGTGCCCTGGATCAGGGACAGTCAGGGGAAAAACTGTTTTTT.

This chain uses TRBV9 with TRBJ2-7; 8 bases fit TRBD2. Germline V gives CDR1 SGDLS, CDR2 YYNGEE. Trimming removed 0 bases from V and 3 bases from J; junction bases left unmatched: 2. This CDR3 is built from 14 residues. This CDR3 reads CASSVAAGGYEQYF. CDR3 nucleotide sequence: TGTGCCAGCAGCGTAGCGGCGGGGGGCTACGAGCAGTACTTC.

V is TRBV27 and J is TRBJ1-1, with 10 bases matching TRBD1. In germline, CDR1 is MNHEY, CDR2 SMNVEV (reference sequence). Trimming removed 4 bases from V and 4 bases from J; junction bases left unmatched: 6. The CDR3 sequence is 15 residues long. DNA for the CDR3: TGTGCCAGCAGTTCCCGACAGGGGGCGAGCACTGAAGCTTTCTTT. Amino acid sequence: CASSSRQGASTEAFF.

The CDR3 loop is CASSEWERGIYNEQFF. For the CDR3, the DNA is TGTGCCAGCAGTGAATGGGAGCGGGGGATCTACAATGAGCAGTTCTTC. The chain uses TRBV6-1 and TRBJ2-1, with 8 nucleotides matching TRBD2. The germline V gene encodes CDR1 MNHNS and CDR2 SASEGT. The J segment lost 3 bases and the V segment lost 2 bases, leaving 6 bases of the junction unmatched. This CDR3 contains 16 residues.

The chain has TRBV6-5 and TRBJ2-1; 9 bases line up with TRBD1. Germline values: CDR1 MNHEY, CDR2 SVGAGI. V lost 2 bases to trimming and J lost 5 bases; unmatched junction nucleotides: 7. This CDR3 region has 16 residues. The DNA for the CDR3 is TGTGCCAGCAGTTACCGTTCGGGACAGGGCCACAATGAGCAGTTCTTC. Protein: CASSYRSGQGHNEQFF.

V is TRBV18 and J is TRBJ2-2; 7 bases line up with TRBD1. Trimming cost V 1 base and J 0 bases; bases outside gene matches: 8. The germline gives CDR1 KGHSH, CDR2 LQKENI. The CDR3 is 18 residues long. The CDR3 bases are TGTGCCAGCTCACCACTCTCCGACGGGACAGCGAACACCGGGGAGCTGTTTTTT. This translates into CASSPLSDGTANTGELFF.

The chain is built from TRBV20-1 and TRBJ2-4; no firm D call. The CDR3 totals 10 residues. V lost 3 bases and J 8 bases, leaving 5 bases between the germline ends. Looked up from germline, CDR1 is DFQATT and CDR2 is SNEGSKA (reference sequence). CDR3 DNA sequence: TGCAGTGCTAGCGGTGACATTCAGTACTTC. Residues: CSASGDIQYF.

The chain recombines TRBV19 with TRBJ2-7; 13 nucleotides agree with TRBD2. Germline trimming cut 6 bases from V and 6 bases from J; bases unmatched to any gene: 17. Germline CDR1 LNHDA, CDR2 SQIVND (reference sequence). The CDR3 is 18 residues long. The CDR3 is CASSFKPGLAGKDGEQYV. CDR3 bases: TGTGCCAGTAGCTTTAAACCGGGACTAGCGGGGAAGGACGGCGAGCAGTACGTC.

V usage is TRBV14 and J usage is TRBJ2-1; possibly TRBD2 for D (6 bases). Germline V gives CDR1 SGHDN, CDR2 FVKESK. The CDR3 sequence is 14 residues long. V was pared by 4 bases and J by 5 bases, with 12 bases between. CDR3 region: CASSLRGLNNEQFF. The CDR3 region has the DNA TGTGCCAGCAGCCTTAGGGGACTCAACAATGAGCAGTTCTTC.

CDR3 sequence reads: CASSQYGTGINEKLFF. CDR3 nucleotide sequence: TGTGCCAGCAGCCAGTACGGGACAGGGATTAATGAAAAACTGTTTTTT. The chain employs TRBV13 and TRBJ1-4; 9 bases map to TRBD1. J gave up 4 bases and V 5 bases, and 8 bases lay outside the gene matches. Germline CDR1 reads PRHDT; CDR2 reads FYEKMQ (reference sequence). CDR3 size: 16 residues.

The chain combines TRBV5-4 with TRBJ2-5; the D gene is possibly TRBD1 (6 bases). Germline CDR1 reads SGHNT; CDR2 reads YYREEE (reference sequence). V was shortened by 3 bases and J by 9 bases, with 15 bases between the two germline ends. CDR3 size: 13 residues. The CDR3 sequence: CASSSDSRRAQYF. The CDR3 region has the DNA TGTGCCAGCAGCTCGGACAGTCGAAGGGCCCAGTACTTC.

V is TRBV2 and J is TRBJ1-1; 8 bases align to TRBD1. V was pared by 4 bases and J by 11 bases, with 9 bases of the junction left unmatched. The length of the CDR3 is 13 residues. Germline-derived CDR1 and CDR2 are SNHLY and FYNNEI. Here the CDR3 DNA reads TGTGCCAGCAGTGTCCAGGGGGCGGGTGATGCTTTCTTT. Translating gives CASSVQGAGDAFF.